Listed here are 2 T cell receptor beta chains from one sample, sequenced in a study of cytomegalovirus exposure and HLA in healthy donors. Libraries were prepared by immunoSEQ multiplex PCR; TCRdb keeps only in-frame clonotypes and omits some of them. The sample consists of tens of thousands of clones, about nine tenths of them appearing once. Source material: PBMCs. These receptors were obtained from a man under 40 in good health and CMV-seronegative.

The rearrangement joins TRBV6-5 to TRBJ2-1, with 9 bases lining up with TRBD2. CDR1 and CDR2 (germline): MNHEY, SVGAGI. The CDR3 consists of 15 residues. The ends lost 4 bases at V and 1 base at J; junction bases unmatched: 2. This CDR3 reads CASSLSGRSYNEQFF. In nucleotides, the CDR3 is TGTGCCAGCAGTTTGAGCGGGAGGTCCTACAATGAGCAGTTCTTC.

The rearrangement links TRBV2 to TRBJ2-7; TRBD2 matches 11 bases. Germline CDR1 and CDR2: SNHLY and FYNNEI. This CDR3 is built from 19 residues. The DNA of the CDR3 is TGTGCTTGCCGCCGGGACAGCAGACTAGCGGGAAGAGGGGGGAACGAGCAGTACTTC. Translated, it gives CACRRDSRLAGRGGNEQYF.